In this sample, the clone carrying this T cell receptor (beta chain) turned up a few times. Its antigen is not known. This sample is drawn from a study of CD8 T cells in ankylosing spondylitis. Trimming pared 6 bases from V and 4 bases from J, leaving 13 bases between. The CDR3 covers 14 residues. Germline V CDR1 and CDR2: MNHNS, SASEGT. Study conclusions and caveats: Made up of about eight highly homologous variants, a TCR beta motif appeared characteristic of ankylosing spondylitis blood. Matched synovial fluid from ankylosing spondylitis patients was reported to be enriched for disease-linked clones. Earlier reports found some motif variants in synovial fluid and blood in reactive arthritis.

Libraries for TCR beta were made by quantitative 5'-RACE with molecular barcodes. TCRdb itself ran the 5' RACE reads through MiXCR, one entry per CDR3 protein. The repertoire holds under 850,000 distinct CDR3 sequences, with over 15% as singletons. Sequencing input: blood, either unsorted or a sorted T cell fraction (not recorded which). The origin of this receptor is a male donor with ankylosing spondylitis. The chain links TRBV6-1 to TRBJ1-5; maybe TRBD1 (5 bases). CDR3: CASSPFGTNQPQHF. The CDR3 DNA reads TGTGCCAGCAGCCCTTTCGGGACGAATCAGCCCCAGCATTTT.